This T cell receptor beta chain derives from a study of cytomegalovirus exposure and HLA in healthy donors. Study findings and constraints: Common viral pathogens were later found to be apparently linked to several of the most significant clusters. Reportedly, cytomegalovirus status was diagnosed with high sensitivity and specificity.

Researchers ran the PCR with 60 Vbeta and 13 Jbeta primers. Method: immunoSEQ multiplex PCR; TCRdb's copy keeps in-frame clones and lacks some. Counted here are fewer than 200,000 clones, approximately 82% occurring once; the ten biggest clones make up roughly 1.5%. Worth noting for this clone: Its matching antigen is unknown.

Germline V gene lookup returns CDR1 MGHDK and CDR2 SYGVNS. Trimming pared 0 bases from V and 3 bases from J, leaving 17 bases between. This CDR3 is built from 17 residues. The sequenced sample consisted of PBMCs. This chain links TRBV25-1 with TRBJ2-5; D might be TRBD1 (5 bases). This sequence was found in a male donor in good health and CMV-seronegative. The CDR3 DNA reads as TGTGCCAGCAGTGAATATTCTGGGTTTTGGGGCAAAGAGACCCAGTACTTC. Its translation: CASSEYSGFWGKETQYF. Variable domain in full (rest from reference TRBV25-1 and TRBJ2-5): EADIYQTPRYLVIGTGKKITLECSQTMGHDKMYWYQQDPGMELHLIHYSYGVNSTEKGDLSSESTVSRIRTEHFPLTLESARPSHTSQYLCASSEYSGFWGKETQYFGPGTRLLVL.